This entry describes one T cell receptor beta chain. Its cognate antigen is unknown. The V gene end was trimmed by 2 bases and the J gene end by 2 bases; junction bases not matched to a gene: 6. CDR3 length: 16 residues. Germline V gene sequence: CDR1 WSHSY, CDR2 SAAADI. This entry comes from a study of graft-versus-host responses after intestinal transplantation. Assay used: immunoSEQ multiplex PCR; TCRdb lists only in-frame clones, some missing. The sample has about 82,000 clones; 90% to 95% are singletons. This chain connects TRBV10-2 to TRBJ1-5; TRBD1 matches 7 bases. The specimen comprised unstimulated CD4+ T cells sorted from spleen or lymph node cells, sampled before intestinal transplant. The clonotype originates from a human donor who received an intestinal transplant. In DNA, the CDR3 is TGCGCCAGCAGTGAGAACAGGGGTGCGCGCAATCAGCCCCAGCATTTT. Amino acids: CASSENRGARNQPQHF.